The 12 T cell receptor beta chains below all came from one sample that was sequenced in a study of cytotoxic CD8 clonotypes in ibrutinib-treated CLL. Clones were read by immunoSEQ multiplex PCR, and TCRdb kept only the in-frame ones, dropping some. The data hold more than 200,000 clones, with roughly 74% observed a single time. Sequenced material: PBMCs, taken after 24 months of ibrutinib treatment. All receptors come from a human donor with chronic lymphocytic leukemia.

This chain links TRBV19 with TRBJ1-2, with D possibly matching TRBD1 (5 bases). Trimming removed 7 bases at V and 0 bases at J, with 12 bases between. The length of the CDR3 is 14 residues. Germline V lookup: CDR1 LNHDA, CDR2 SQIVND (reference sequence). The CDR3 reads CASTTERANYGYTF. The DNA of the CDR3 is TGTGCCAGTACGACAGAGAGAGCTAACTATGGCTACACCTTC.

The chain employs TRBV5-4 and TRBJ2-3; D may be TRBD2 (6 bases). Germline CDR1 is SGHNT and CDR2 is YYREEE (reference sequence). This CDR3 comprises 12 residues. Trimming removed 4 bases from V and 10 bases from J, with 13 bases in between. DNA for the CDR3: TGTGCCAGCAGCGAGGACGGAGGGTCGCAGTATTTT. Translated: CASSEDGGSQYF.

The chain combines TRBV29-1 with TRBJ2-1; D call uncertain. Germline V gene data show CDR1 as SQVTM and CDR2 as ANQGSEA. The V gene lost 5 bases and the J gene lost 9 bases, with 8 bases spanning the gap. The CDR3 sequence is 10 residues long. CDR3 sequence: CSVRHVEQFF. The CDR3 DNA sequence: TGCAGCGTTCGACACGTTGAGCAGTTCTTC.

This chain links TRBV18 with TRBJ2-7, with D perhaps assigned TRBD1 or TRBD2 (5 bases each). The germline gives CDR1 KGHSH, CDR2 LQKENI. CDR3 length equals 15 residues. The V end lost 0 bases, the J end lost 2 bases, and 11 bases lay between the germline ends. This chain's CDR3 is CASSPPSQGAYEQYF. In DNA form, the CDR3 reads TGTGCCAGCTCACCACCCAGTCAGGGAGCCTACGAGCAGTACTTC.

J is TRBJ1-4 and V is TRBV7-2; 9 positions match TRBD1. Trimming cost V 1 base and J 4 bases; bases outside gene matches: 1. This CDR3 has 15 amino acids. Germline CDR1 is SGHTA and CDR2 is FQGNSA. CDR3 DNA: TGTGCCAGCAGCTTAGTGGGACAGGGTAATGAAAAACTGTTTTTT. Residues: CASSLVGQGNEKLFF. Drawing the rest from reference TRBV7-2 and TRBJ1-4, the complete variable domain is GAGVSQSPSNKVTEKGKDVELRCDPISGHTALYWYRQSLGQGLEFLIYFQGNSAPDKSGLPSDRFSAERTGGSVSTLTIQRTQQEDSAVYLCASSLVGQGNEKLFFGSGTQLSVL.

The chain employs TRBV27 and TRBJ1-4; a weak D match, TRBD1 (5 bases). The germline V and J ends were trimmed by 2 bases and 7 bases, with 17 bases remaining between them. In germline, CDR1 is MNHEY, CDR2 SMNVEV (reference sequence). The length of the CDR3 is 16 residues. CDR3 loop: CASSLKLPVRGEKLFF. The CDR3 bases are TGTGCCAGCAGTTTAAAGTTGCCGGTGAGGGGTGAAAAACTGTTTTTT.

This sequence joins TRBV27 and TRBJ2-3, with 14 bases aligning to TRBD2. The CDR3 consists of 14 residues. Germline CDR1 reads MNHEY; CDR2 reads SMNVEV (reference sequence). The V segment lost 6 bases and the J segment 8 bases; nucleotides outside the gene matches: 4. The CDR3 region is CASRGLAGVATQYF. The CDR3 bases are TGTGCCAGCAGGGGACTAGCGGGAGTTGCTACGCAGTATTTT.

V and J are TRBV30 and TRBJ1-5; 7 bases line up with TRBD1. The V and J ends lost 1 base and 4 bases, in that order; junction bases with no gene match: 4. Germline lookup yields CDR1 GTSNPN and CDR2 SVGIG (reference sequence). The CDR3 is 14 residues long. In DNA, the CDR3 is TGTGCCTGGAGTGCGGGGACAGAGAATCAGCCCCAGCATTTT. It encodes CAWSAGTENQPQHF.

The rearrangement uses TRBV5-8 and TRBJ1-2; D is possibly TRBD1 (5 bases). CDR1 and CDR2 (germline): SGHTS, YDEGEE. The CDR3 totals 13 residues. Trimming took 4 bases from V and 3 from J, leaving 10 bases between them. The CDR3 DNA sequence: TGTGCCAGCAGCCGAGGGGCTGACTATGGCTACACCTTC. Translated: CASSRGADYGYTF.

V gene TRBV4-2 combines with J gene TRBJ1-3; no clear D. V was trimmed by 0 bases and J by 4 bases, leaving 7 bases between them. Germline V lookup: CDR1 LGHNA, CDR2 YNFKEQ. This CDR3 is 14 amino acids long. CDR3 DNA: TGTGCCAGCAGCCAAGAGTCAGCCGGAAACACCATATATTTT. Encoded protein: CASSQESAGNTIYF.

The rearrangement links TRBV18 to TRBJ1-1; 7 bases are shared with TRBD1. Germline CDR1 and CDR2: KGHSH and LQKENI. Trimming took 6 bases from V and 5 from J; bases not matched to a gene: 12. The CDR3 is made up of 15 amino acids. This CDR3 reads CASSLETGIETEAFF. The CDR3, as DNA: TGTGCCAGCTCGCTGGAGACAGGGATAGAAACTGAAGCTTTCTTT.

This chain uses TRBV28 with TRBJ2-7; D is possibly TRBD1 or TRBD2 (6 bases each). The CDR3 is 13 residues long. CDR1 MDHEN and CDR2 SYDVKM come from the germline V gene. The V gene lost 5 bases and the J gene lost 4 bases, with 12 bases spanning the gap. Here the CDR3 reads CASSAGGRYEQYF. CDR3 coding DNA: TGTGCCAGCAGTGCCGGGGGCAGGTACGAGCAGTACTTC.